This record concerns one TCR beta chain sequence. RNA extraction was followed by reverse transcription into cDNA, which acted as the sequencing template. Measured with immunoSEQ multiplex PCR; TCRdb has only the in-frame clones, and not every one. This sample has about 42,000 clones, with 55% to 75% found just once. This sample's treatment: oral pan-JAK inhibitor, 5-10 mg twice daily. The germline CDR1 and CDR2 sequences are SGHVS and FQNEAQ. The CDR3 is 13 amino acids. The ends lost 3 bases at V and 7 bases at J; junction bases unmatched: 5. The sample originates from a study of CD8+ T cells in alopecia areata.

The source of this sequence is a human donor with alopecia areata. The sequenced sample was CD8+ T cells sorted from blood, obtained at week 4, from a patient treated with tofacitinib. The chain combines TRBV7-8 with TRBJ1-1, with 7 bases matching TRBD1. As DNA, the CDR3 is TGTGCCAGCAGCTTCGGGACAGCTAATGAAGCTTTCTTT. Protein: CASSFGTANEAFF.